The 16 T cell receptor beta chains listed next were all sequenced from one sample in a study of blood T cell repertoires in COVID-19. Data came from immunoSEQ multiplex PCR; TCRdb stores just in-frame clones and leaves some out. The top ten hold roughly 5% of the sample, which has fewer than 100,000 clones, roughly 84% seen once. The sequenced sample was peripheral blood. All receptors derive from a woman over 75 with acute or convalescent COVID-19.

This chain links TRBV6-5 with TRBJ1-2, with no clear D. With 0 bases removed from V and 6 bases from J, the gap between germline ends came to 17 bases. CDR1 is MNHEY, CDR2 SVGAGI, per germline. This CDR3 has 16 residues. CDR3 nucleotides: TGTGCCAGCAGTTACTCGAACAGCCCACTAGGGAATGGCTACACCTTC. Its protein is CASSYSNSPLGNGYTF.

V and J are TRBV12-3 or TRBV12-4 and TRBJ2-1; D gene uncertain. The CDR3 is made up of 13 amino acids. V lost 6 bases, J lost 9 bases, and 15 bases lay in between. In nucleotides, the CDR3 is TGTGCCAGCAGCCGTGCGCGAGCTTTTGAGCAGTTCTTC. Protein product: CASSRARAFEQFF.

This clone was seen only a few times. This sequence joins TRBV30 and TRBJ1-6; 8 positions agree with TRBD1. The CDR3 has 16 residues. Germline-derived CDR1 and CDR2 are GTSNPN and SVGIG (reference sequence). V trimming: 4 bases; J trimming: 5 bases; junction bases outside the gene matches: 10. The CDR3 sequence: CAWTAGQGIHNSPLHF. The DNA of the CDR3 is TGTGCCTGGACCGCAGGACAGGGAATCCATAATTCACCCCTCCACTTT.

The rearrangement links TRBV27 to TRBJ1-5; 7 bases line up with TRBD1. With 5 bases clipped from V and 0 bases from J, the junction kept 13 bases outside the gene matches. This CDR3 is 18 amino acids long. Germline CDR1 and CDR2: MNHEY and SMNVEV (reference sequence). Here the CDR3 reads CASSPTGQPDYSNQPQHF. CDR3 bases: TGTGCCAGCAGTCCGACGGGACAGCCGGACTATAGCAATCAGCCCCAGCATTTT.

V is TRBV5-1 and J is TRBJ2-2; possible D gene TRBD2, 5 bases. CDR3 length equals 16 residues. V lost 4 bases, J lost 0 bases, and 13 bases lay in between. Per the germline V gene, CDR1 is SGHRS and CDR2 is YFSETQ. The CDR3 is CASSLTGNSNTGELFF. The CDR3 bases are TGCGCCAGCAGCCTGACCGGGAACTCGAACACCGGGGAGCTGTTTTTT.

The gene calls are TRBV20-1 and TRBJ1-2; D gene unclear. This CDR3 contains 11 residues. Trimming stripped 2 bases from V and 4 bases from J, with 5 bases between. The V gene's germline CDR1 is DFQATT and CDR2 SNEGSKA (reference sequence). The CDR3 sequence is CSARSGYGYTF. CDR3 nucleotides: TGCAGTGCTAGATCGGGCTATGGCTACACCTTC.

The gene calls are TRBV19 and TRBJ1-5, with D tentatively TRBD1 (6 bases). Germline V gene lookup returns CDR1 LNHDA and CDR2 SQIVND (reference sequence). The V end lost 4 bases, the J end lost 3 bases, and 10 bases lay between the germline ends. This CDR3 is built from 14 residues. In DNA form, the CDR3 reads TGTGCCAGTAGTACCTGGACAGTCAATCAGCCCCAGCATTTT. Its translation is CASSTWTVNQPQHF.

The chain couples TRBV4-2 to TRBJ1-2, with 7 bases fitting TRBD1. V lost 4 bases to trimming and J lost 11 bases; unmatched junction nucleotides: 19. Germline V CDR1 and CDR2: LGHNA, YNFKEQ. The CDR3 is made up of 16 amino acids. In nucleotides, the CDR3 is TGTGCCAGCAGCCCGGGCTCGGGACAGACTTTCCCCGCGTACACCTTC. Translation gives CASSPGSGQTFPAYTF.

The V call is TRBV6-2 or TRBV6-3, the J call TRBJ1-4, with 7 bases aligning to TRBD1. J was trimmed by 6 bases and V by 0 bases; bases with no gene match: 10. Germline V lookup: CDR1 MNHEY, CDR2 SVGEGT. This CDR3 has 17 residues. In DNA, the CDR3 is TGTGCCAGCAGTTACTCGATTCTAAGACAGGGCTATGAAAAACTGTTTTTT. Protein product: CASSYSILRQGYEKLFF.

The chain carries TRBV5-1 and TRBJ2-7, with 10 bases aligning to TRBD1. Trimming removed 0 bases from V and 5 bases from J; junction bases left unmatched: 11. There are 17 residues in the CDR3. Germline assignment: CDR1 SGHRS and CDR2 YFSETQ. In DNA, the CDR3 is TGCGCCAGCAGCTTGGCCTTAACCGGGACAGGGGTAGACGAGCAGTACTTC. Translation gives CASSLALTGTGVDEQYF.

The chain joins TRBV4-3 to TRBJ2-3, with TRBD2 as a possible D gene (5 bases). V shed 1 base and J shed 6 bases, with 8 bases lying between them. The germline CDR1 and CDR2 sequences are LGHNA and YSLEER. This CDR3 region has 13 residues. The DNA of the CDR3 is TGCGCCAGCAGCCAAGCAGAGGGTGATACGCAGTATTTT. This encodes CASSQAEGDTQYF.

The chain links TRBV6-5 to TRBJ2-2; the D gene is possibly TRBD1 (6 bases). The germline V gene has CDR1 MNHEY and CDR2 SVGAGI. The CDR3 runs to 13 residues. V was trimmed by 7 bases and J by 7 bases, leaving 13 bases between them. CDR3 loop: CASILGGSGELFF. In nucleotides, the CDR3 is TGTGCCAGCATTTTAGGGGGTAGCGGGGAGCTGTTTTTT.

The CDR3, as DNA: TGTGCCAGCAGTGAGCGGGACAGGGATGCCCTCCACTTT. Protein product: CASSERDRDALHF. The chain has TRBV27 and TRBJ1-6, with TRBD1 identical over 9 bases. CDR1 is MNHEY, CDR2 SMNVEV, per germline (reference sequence). V lost 5 bases and J lost 14; bases outside the gene matches: 7. The CDR3 is made up of 13 amino acids.

This sequence joins TRBV11-2 and TRBJ2-5; unclear D gene. Germline V lookup: CDR1 SGHAT, CDR2 FQNNGV. V lost 2 bases, J lost 2 bases, and 12 bases lay in between. This CDR3 comprises 15 residues. The CDR3 region is CASSLLAGLQETQYF. CDR3 sequence (DNA): TGTGCCAGCAGCTTACTCGCAGGATTACAAGAGACCCAGTACTTC.

V and J are TRBV6-5 and TRBJ1-5, with 7 nucleotides matching TRBD1. V gave up 8 bases and J gave up 6 bases; unmatched junction bases: 7. CDR1 and CDR2 (germline): MNHEY, SVGAGI. The CDR3 totals 13 residues. In nucleotides, the CDR3 is TGTGCCAGCCAAAGCAAGGGGGCTCAGCCCCAGCATTTT. Protein sequence: CASQSKGAQPQHF.

The chain employs TRBV6-2 or TRBV6-3 and TRBJ2-1; no reliable D call. The V and J ends lost 5 bases and 9 bases respectively, with 17 bases between them. CDR1 MNHEY and CDR2 SVGEGT come from the germline V gene. This CDR3 region has 14 residues. CDR3 DNA: TGTGCCAGCAGTCCCATCGACTCTCCGACTGAGCAGTTCTTC. Protein product: CASSPIDSPTEQFF.